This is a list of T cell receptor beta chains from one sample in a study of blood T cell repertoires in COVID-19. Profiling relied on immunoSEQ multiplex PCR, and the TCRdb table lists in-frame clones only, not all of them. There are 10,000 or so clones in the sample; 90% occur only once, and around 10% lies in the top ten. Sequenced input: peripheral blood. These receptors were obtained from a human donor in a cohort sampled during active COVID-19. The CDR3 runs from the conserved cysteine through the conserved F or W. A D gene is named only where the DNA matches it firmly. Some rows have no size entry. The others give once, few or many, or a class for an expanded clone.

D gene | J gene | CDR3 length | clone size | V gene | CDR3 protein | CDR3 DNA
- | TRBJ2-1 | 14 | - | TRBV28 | CASSLWVTGNEQFF | TGTGCCAGCAGTTTATGGGTCACAGGGAATGAGCAGTTCTTC
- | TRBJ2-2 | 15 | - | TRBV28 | CASSLDRENTGELFF | TGTGCCAGCAGTTTAGACAGAGAGAACACCGGGGAGCTGTTTTTT
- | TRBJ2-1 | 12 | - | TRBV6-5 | CASSQSGISQFF | TGTGCCAGCAGCCAATCCGGGATTAGCCAGTTCTTC
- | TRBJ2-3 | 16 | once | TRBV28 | CASTSTLAGAADTQYF | TGTGCCAGCACTTCCACGCTTGCAGGGGCAGCAGATACGCAGTATTTT
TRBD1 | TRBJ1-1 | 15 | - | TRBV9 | CASSSQGGLNTEAFF | TGTGCCAGCAGCTCACAGGGGGGGTTGAACACTGAAGCTTTCTTT
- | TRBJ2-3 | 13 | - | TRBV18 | CASSPSAGDTQYF | TGTGCCAGCTCACCGAGCGCGGGTGATACGCAGTATTTT
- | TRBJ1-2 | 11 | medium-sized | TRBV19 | CASRGAYGYTF | TGTGCCAGTAGGGGGGCCTATGGCTACACCTTC
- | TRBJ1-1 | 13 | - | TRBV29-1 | CSVIGGVGTEAFF | TGCAGCGTGATCGGGGGGGTAGGCACTGAAGCTTTCTTT
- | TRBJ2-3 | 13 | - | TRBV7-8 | CASSPLVSDTQYF | TGTGCCAGCAGCCCGTTAGTATCAGATACGCAGTATTTT
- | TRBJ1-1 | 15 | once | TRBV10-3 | CAISESPGGDTEAFF | TGTGCCATCAGTGAGTCGCCGGGGGGGGACACTGAAGCTTTCTTT
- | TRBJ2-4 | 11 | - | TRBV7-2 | CASSLVNRQYF | TGTGCCAGCAGCTTGGTAAACAGACAGTACTTC
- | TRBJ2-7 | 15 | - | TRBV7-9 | CASTKAGTPNYEQYF | TGTGCCAGCACCAAAGCCGGGACACCAAACTACGAGCAGTACTTC
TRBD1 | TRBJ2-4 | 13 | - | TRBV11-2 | CASSRDRGQIQYF | TGTGCCAGCAGCCGGGACAGGGGACAGATTCAGTACTTC
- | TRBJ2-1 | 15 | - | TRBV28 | CASSSGRRQGNEQFF | TGTGCCAGCAGTTCTGGCCGAAGGCAGGGAAATGAGCAGTTCTTC